This TCR beta chain was sequenced in a study of siplizumab effects on memory and regulatory T cells. Whole-study results and caveats: Alloreactive CD4+ clones that could be mapped were on average around 62% Treg-derived with siplizumab, against about 25% in controls. It seemed that naive T cells were more diverse than memory cells and were major contributors to the alloresponse.

Comments on this clone: The antigen remains unidentified.

Trimming at V came to 4 bases and at J to 6 bases, leaving 14 bases not matched to a gene. Germline V gene sequence: CDR1 SGHTA, CDR2 FQGTGA. The CDR3 is 17 residues long. Per individual sample, about 97,000 TCR templates were assayed. TCRdb keeps only in-frame clones here, not all; method: immunoSEQ multiplex PCR. The sample records about 100,000 clones, less than 95% being singletons. The sequence came from a human donor in good health. The sequenced sample consisted of Tregs sorted from blood. J is TRBJ2-3 and V is TRBV7-3; 9 bases are shared with TRBD2. The CDR3 reads CASSSSLGGRVGDTQYF. The CDR3 coding sequence is TGTGCCAGCAGCTCTAGCCTCGGCGGGAGGGTCGGGGATACGCAGTATTTT.